This TCR beta chain comes out of a study of blood T cell repertoires in COVID-19. For the study at large: From T cells, B-cell-depleted T cells, or PBMCs came the material, which was cDNA or gDNA.

Germline CDR1 and CDR2: SGHRS and YFSETQ. V lost 1 base, J lost 2 bases, and 7 bases stayed unmatched. This CDR3 is built from 17 residues. Authors' processing steps: Researchers report that nucleated cell counts were estimated from reference gene primer amplification. Profiled with immunoSEQ multiplex PCR; TCRdb holds only in-frame clones, not every one. Clone size and V and J calls were adopted from that table, with D and trimming inferred from the DNA. The data hold about 90,000 clones, with less than 95% observed a single time. Sequencing input: peripheral blood. This TCR was recovered from a man aged 50-59 years with acute or convalescent COVID-19. The V call is TRBV5-1, the J call TRBJ2-1; 9 nucleotides align to TRBD2. The CDR3 is CASSLKLAGDPYNEQFF. In DNA form, the CDR3 reads TGCGCCAGCAGCTTGAAGTTAGCGGGAGATCCCTACAATGAGCAGTTCTTC. Variable domain in full (rest from reference TRBV5-1 and TRBJ2-1): KAGVTQTPRYLIKTRGQQVTLSCSPISGHRSVSWYQQTPGQGLQFLFEYFSETQRNKGNFPGRFSGRQFSNSRSEMNVSTLELGDSALYLCASSLKLAGDPYNEQFFGPGTRLTVL.